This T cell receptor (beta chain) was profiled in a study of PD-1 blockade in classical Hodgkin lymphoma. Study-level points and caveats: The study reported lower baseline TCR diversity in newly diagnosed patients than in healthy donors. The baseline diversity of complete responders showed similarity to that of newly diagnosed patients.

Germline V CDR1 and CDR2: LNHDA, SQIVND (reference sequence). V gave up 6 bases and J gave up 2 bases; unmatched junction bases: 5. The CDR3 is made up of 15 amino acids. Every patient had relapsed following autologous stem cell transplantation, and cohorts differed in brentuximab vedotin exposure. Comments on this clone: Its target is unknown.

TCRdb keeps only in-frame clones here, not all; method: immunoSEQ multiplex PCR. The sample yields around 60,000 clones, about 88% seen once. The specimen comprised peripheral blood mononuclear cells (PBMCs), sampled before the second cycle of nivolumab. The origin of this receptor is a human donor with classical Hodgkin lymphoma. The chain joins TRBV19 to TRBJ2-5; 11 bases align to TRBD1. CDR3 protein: CASSFRDRGQETQYF. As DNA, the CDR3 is TGTGCCAGTAGCTTCCGGGACAGGGGGCAAGAGACCCAGTACTTC.